The clone carrying this T cell receptor (beta chain) was detected many times. The CDR3 consists of 20 residues. V dropped 1 base and J dropped 6 bases, with 31 bases sitting between them. In TCRdb, the 5' RACE reads were re-called with MiXCR into one record per CDR3 protein. Found here are tens of thousands of distinct CDR3 sequences, roughly 5% of them singletons; the top ten hold roughly an eighth. This sample was included in a study of early T cells in non-severe SARS-CoV-2 infection. The receptor's source is an adult who was a healthcare worker with PCR-confirmed SARS-CoV-2 infection or an uninfected control (not recorded which). Input material: whole blood. The chain has TRBV12-3 or TRBV12-4 and TRBJ2-7; TRBD2 might be the D (5 bases). The CDR3 spells CASSLETLGVYDKQRGEQYF. The CDR3 coding sequence is TGTGCCAGCAGTTTAGAAACCCTCGGGGTGTATGACAAACAACGGGGCGAGCAGTACTTC.